A single sample is the source of the 16 T cell receptor beta chains below, sequenced in a study of technical replicates of blood from a handful of donors. Generated by immunoSEQ multiplex PCR, the TCRdb table keeps only in-frame clones and is missing some. The sample lists just over 75,000 clones, 85% to 95% occurring once. Sequenced: T cells isolated from PBMCs. These TCRs come from a human donor in good health.

The rearrangement joins TRBV2 to TRBJ2-4, with D perhaps matching TRBD2 (5 bases). CDR3 size: 13 residues. V was cut by 5 bases and J by 3 bases, with 8 bases left in between. CDR1 SNHLY and CDR2 FYNNEI come from the germline V gene. The CDR3 DNA follows: TGTGCCAGCAGTCCGGGAAACAAAAACATTCAGTACTTC. Protein product: CASSPGNKNIQYF.

The gene calls are TRBV30 and TRBJ1-4, with 11 bases identical to TRBD1. The V gene end was trimmed by 2 bases and the J gene end by 7 bases; junction bases not matched to a gene: 9. This CDR3 contains 16 residues. Germline CDR1 and CDR2: GTSNPN and SVGIG (reference sequence). CDR3 coding DNA: TGTGCCTGGAGTCTAGGACAGGGGGCTTTAAGTGAAAAACTGTTTTTT. Translating it yields CAWSLGQGALSEKLFF.

This clone was observed a single time. The rearrangement joins TRBV6-1 to TRBJ2-7; possibly TRBD2 for D (6 bases). CDR1 MNHNS and CDR2 SASEGT come from the germline V gene. Between the trimmed V and J ends, which lost 10 bases and 4 bases, there was a span of 20 bases. This CDR3 has 14 amino acids. The CDR3 bases are TGTGCCATAGGAGGGTTGACAGTGGCTTACGAGCAGTACTTC. The encoded protein is CAIGGLTVAYEQYF.

This sequence joins TRBV9 and TRBJ1-2; 10 bases match TRBD1. CDR1 SGDLS and CDR2 YYNGEE come from the germline V gene. V lost 5 bases to trimming and J lost 0 bases; unmatched junction nucleotides: 1. CDR3 size: 14 residues. The chain's CDR3 is CASRTGGANYGYTF. DNA for the CDR3: TGTGCCAGCAGGACAGGGGGCGCTAACTATGGCTACACCTTC.

Here the CDR3 reads CASSFRLAGGLNEQYF. DNA for the CDR3: TGTGCCAGCAGTTTTCGTCTAGCGGGAGGATTAAACGAGCAGTACTTC. The rearrangement uses TRBV27 and TRBJ2-7, with 11 bases matching TRBD2. This CDR3 is built from 16 residues. Germline values: CDR1 MNHEY, CDR2 SMNVEV (reference sequence). V gave up 3 bases and J gave up 5 bases; unmatched junction bases: 9.

V usage is TRBV29-1 and J usage is TRBJ2-6; D might be TRBD1 (5 bases). The CDR3 length is 15 residues. Trimming took off 1 base at V and 0 bases at J, with 7 bases between the two ends. The germline gives CDR1 SQVTM, CDR2 ANQGSEA. CDR3 protein: CSVEGQSSGANVLTF. CDR3 DNA sequence: TGCAGCGTTGAAGGACAGAGCTCTGGGGCCAACGTCCTGACTTTC.

This chain links TRBV10-3 with TRBJ2-6, with TRBD1 matching over 10 bases. The germline CDR1 and CDR2 sequences are ENHRY and SYGVKD. Unmatched junction bases numbered 11, after V lost 9 bases and J lost 3 bases. The CDR3 runs 17 residues. The CDR3 loop is CAIYPETGGFGANVLTF. The CDR3 bases are TGTGCCATTTACCCCGAGACAGGGGGCTTTGGGGCCAACGTCCTGACTTTC.

The chain couples TRBV14 to TRBJ1-1, with 7 bases fitting TRBD1. V lost 4 bases, J lost 5 bases, and 10 bases stayed unmatched. The length of the CDR3 is 15 residues. Germline V CDR1 and CDR2: SGHDN, FVKESK. This CDR3 is CASSLTGAPRTEAFF. CDR3 bases: TGTGCCAGCAGCCTTACAGGGGCGCCCCGGACTGAAGCTTTCTTT.

This chain uses TRBV29-1 with TRBJ1-2, with D possibly being TRBD1 (6 bases). Germline V gene lookup returns CDR1 SQVTM and CDR2 ANQGSEA. This CDR3 comprises 15 residues. Trimming left V 6 bases short and J 1 base short, with 18 bases between. CDR3 protein: CSVGAQGTLNYGYTF. The CDR3 nucleotides read TGCAGCGTGGGGGCCCAGGGAACCCTTAACTATGGCTACACCTTC.

The rearrangement links TRBV11-2 to TRBJ2-3, with 10 bases aligning to TRBD2. The CDR3 has 18 residues. CDR1 is SGHAT, CDR2 FQNNGV, per germline. V trimming: 5 bases; J trimming: 1 base; junction bases outside the gene matches: 12. DNA of the CDR3: TGTGCCAGCAGCGCCACTAGCGGGACCTCGCTCGGCACAGATACGCAGTATTTT. Protein product: CASSATSGTSLGTDTQYF.

The chain uses TRBV7-9 and TRBJ2-5, with D possibly being TRBD1 (6 bases). Looked up from germline, CDR1 is SEHNR and CDR2 is FQNEAQ (reference sequence). The CDR3 contains 15 residues. Between the trimmed V and J ends, which lost 5 bases and 2 bases, there was a span of 15 bases. This CDR3 reads CASSTYRERQETQYF. The CDR3 nucleotides are TGTGCCAGCAGCACATACAGGGAACGGCAAGAGACCCAGTACTTC.

This sequence joins TRBV9 and TRBJ2-1, with D maybe TRBD1 (7 bases). Germline values: CDR1 SGDLS, CDR2 YYNGEE. Trimming left V 4 bases short and J 3 bases short, with 14 bases between. The CDR3 totals 15 residues. As DNA, the CDR3 is TGTGCCAGCAGCCCGCGGGACAGATTCTACAATGAGCAGTTCTTC. This translates into CASSPRDRFYNEQFF.

The chain links TRBV10-2 to TRBJ2-5; 10 positions agree with TRBD2. The CDR3 extends over 14 amino acids. V lost 2 bases and J lost 5; bases outside the gene matches: 2. CDR1 and CDR2 from the germline V gene are WSHSY and SAAADI. CDR3 DNA sequence: TGCGCCAGCAGTGAGCTTAGCGGGAGGGAGACCCAGTACTTC. It translates to CASSELSGRETQYF.

The chain links TRBV7-8 to TRBJ2-7, with D possibly TRBD1 on 5 matching bases. The CDR3 loop spans 16 amino acids. Germline CDR1 is SGHVS and CDR2 is FQNEAQ. The ends were cut back, 5 bases at V and 0 bases at J, with 17 bases in the middle. CDR3 DNA: TGTGCCAGCAGCCTAGATTTCGACAGTCCCTCCTACGAGCAGTACTTC. This encodes CASSLDFDSPSYEQYF.

The V gene is TRBV7-3, the J gene TRBJ2-1; 10 bases are a match to TRBD2. Trimming cost V 4 bases and J 5 bases; bases outside gene matches: 11. Germline CDR1 is SGHTA and CDR2 is FQGTGA. The CDR3 sequence is 17 residues long. The CDR3 DNA sequence: TGTGCCAGCAGCTCTCTAGCGGGAGACCGAATTGACAATGAGCAGTTCTTC. It yields the protein CASSSLAGDRIDNEQFF.

The chain is built from TRBV7-6 and TRBJ2-1; 11 bases align to TRBD2. This CDR3 spans 17 amino acids. Germline CDR1 reads SGHVS; CDR2 reads FNYEAQ. V gave up 0 bases and J gave up 4 bases; unmatched junction bases: 5. CDR3 coding DNA: TGTGCCAGCAGCTTAGCGATTTGGACTAGCGGGTACAATGAGCAGTTCTTC. As protein: CASSLAIWTSGYNEQFF.